This T cell receptor beta chain came from a study of blood T cell repertoires in COVID-19 (dated by TCRdb to about 2020). About the full investigation: Samples covering the acute and convalescent phases of COVID-19 were provided by collaborators in the United States, Italy and Spain. The repertoires were made available in a free public database intended to serve as a resource for research on the immune response to SARS-CoV-2. HLA class I and class II types, where available, came from metadata supplied by the sample provider rather than from assay-based typing. The sample metadata nearly always contained a de-identified subject ID, COVID-19 status, age in years and sex. The prospective study material was composed of cDNA or gDNA derived from T cells, B-cell-depleted T cells, or PBMCs. Samples came from the ongoing ImmuneRACE study (first 160 participants) plus 1,254 subjects from 6 global collaborators. The dataset comprised deeply sampled blood TCRbeta repertoires from subjects exposed to, actively infected with, or recovered from COVID-19. Study-wide conclusions, independent of this receptor: Clinical and demographic metadata were provided uncurated, with the amount varying by source and participant.

Another Seattle source contributed samples from volunteer blood donors who had recovered from COVID-19. Each collaborating institution followed its own protocols to collect whole blood in K2EDTA tubes. For TCRbeta analysis, collaborator samples were shipped as frozen whole blood, as isolated PBMCs, or as DNA extracted from either sample type. Points on this clone: The antigen this receptor binds is unknown. Base qualities are not at hand, and no much larger clone is one base apart.

TCRbeta CDR3 regions were amplified from genomic DNA using the immunoSEQ Assay, a bias-controlled multiplex PCR. From the authors' description of their analysis: Within the assay, amplification of reference gene primers was used to estimate how many nucleated cells each sample contained. To quantify the absolute abundance of each unique TCRbeta CDR3 rearrangement, sequence reads were collapsed and filtered. For each sample, productive Simpson clonality was calculated by taking the square root of Simpson's diversity index across productive rearrangements. This is the immuneACCESS table as TCRdb keeps it, with only in-frame sequences that have V and J called. A part of the clones is gone; compared with another copy, unresolved V genes explain less than half, and the rest is unexplained. V and J calls plus clone size are reproduced from that table; the DNA served to infer D and trimming. This sample lists 200,000 to 300,000 clones; about 86% were detected once. The biggest ten clones account for roughly 3% of the sample.

This TCR was recovered from a woman aged 30 to 39 who had recovered from COVID-19. Sequenced: peripheral blood.

The sequence in DNA is TGTGCCAGCAGTGCAGGGCCAGATACGCAGTATTTT. It specifies CASSAGPDTQYF. The receptor chain draws on TRBV28 and TRBJ2-3; TRBD1 is a possible D gene, resting on 5 matching bases. From a lookup of the germline V gene, CDR1 and CDR2 are MDHEN and SYDVKM. The CDR3 runs 12 amino acids, cysteine and phenylalanine included. CDR3 DNA is the only sequence kept; it has 36 bases, read in frame from the first base. V is reduced by 5 bases and J by 4 bases, leaving a spacing of 7 bases between them.